Each of the 8 T cell receptor beta chains below was sequenced from the same sample in a study of T cells in pancreatic ductal adenocarcinoma. No neoadjuvant therapy was given to the selected pancreatic ductal adenocarcinoma patients before their surgery. The protocol was immunoSEQ multiplex PCR, while the TCRdb copy is restricted to in-frame clones and leaves out a portion. The sample includes about 98,000 clones, more than 90% of them seen just once. The sample taken for sequencing was PBMCs. Source of these receptors: a human donor with pancreatic ductal adenocarcinoma.

This clone was detected only once. The V call is TRBV6-5, the J call TRBJ2-7, with D perhaps TRBD2 (6 bases). Germline V gene sequence: CDR1 MNHEY, CDR2 SVGAGI. V dropped 0 bases and J dropped 4 bases, with 16 bases sitting between them. This CDR3 spans 16 amino acids. The CDR3 region has the DNA TGTGCCAGCAGTTACTCCCTGGGGGGTGAGGGTTACGAGCAGTACTTC. Its translation is CASSYSLGGEGYEQYF.

The chain employs TRBV6-5 and TRBJ2-7, with 9 bases identical to TRBD1. This CDR3 is 14 amino acids long. CDR1 and CDR2 from the germline V gene are MNHEY and SVGAGI. V lost 5 bases, J lost 2 bases, and 4 bases stayed unmatched. CDR3: CASSGDRAPYEQYF. CDR3 coding DNA: TGTGCCAGCAGTGGGGACAGGGCTCCCTACGAGCAGTACTTC.

The rearrangement uses TRBV11-2 and TRBJ2-3, with TRBD1 identical over 9 bases. The CDR3 is made up of 16 amino acids. V lost 0 bases, J lost 6 bases, and 7 bases stayed unmatched. Germline assignment: CDR1 SGHAT and CDR2 FQNNGV. CDR3 DNA: TGTGCCAGCAGCTTAGACGGGACAGGGTACGACGATACGCAGTATTTT. Its translation: CASSLDGTGYDDTQYF.

V and J are TRBV4-2 and TRBJ2-3, with D possibly being TRBD1 (7 bases). V was clipped by 0 bases and J by 0 bases, with 13 bases between them. From germline, CDR1 is LGHNA and CDR2 YNFKEQ. The CDR3 is 17 amino acids. CDR3 loop: CASSQDRGTESTDTQYF. For the CDR3, the DNA is TGTGCCAGCAGCCAAGATCGCGGGACAGAAAGCACAGATACGCAGTATTTT.

The CDR3 region has the DNA TGTGCCAGCTCACCACCCAGCGACGAGCAGTACTTC. Protein sequence: CASSPPSDEQYF. This sequence joins TRBV18 and TRBJ2-7, with D unresolved. The V and J ends lost 0 bases and 5 bases respectively, with 5 bases between them. Germline lookup yields CDR1 KGHSH and CDR2 LQKENI. The CDR3 loop spans 12 amino acids.

The chain links TRBV28 to TRBJ2-7; TRBD2 matches at 14 bases. CDR1 and CDR2 from the germline V gene are MDHEN and SYDVKM. Unmatched junction bases numbered 5, after V lost 7 bases and J lost 3 bases. This CDR3 spans 15 amino acids. The CDR3 coding sequence is TGTGCCAGCAAAAGACTAGCGGGAGGGGTCTACGAGCAGTACTTC. Encoded protein: CASKRLAGGVYEQYF.

The CDR3 loop is CAWSPPDRGTNTEAFF. The DNA of the CDR3 is TGTGCCTGGAGCCCCCCGGACAGGGGGACGAACACTGAAGCTTTCTTT. V and J are TRBV30 and TRBJ1-1; 10 bases are a match to TRBD1. Trimming took 3 bases from V and 1 from J; bases not matched to a gene: 8. The CDR3 has 16 amino acids. Germline V CDR1 and CDR2: GTSNPN, SVGIG (reference sequence).

The chain has TRBV6-5 and TRBJ1-5; D is unresolved. The CDR3 length is 14 residues. Trimming took 3 bases from V and 0 from J, leaving 6 bases between them. Germline V gene data show CDR1 as MNHEY and CDR2 as SVGAGI. The DNA for the CDR3 is TGTGCCAGCAGTTATTCCCATAGCAATCAGCCCCAGCATTTT. Protein sequence: CASSYSHSNQPQHF.